These 6 T cell receptor beta chains came from one sample sequenced in a study of graft-versus-host responses after intestinal transplantation. No antigen has been assigned to these receptors. The protocol was immunoSEQ multiplex PCR, while the TCRdb copy is restricted to in-frame clones and leaves out a portion. The sample includes approximately 90,000 clones, 75% to 95% of them seen just once. Sequencing used unstimulated CD8+ T cells sorted from spleen or lymph node cells, obtained before transplant. These receptor sequences come from a human donor who was the organ donor for an intestinal transplant.

The rearrangement links TRBV5-4 to TRBJ2-2; perhaps TRBD1 as D (5 bases). The ends were cut back, 4 bases at V and 4 bases at J, with 8 bases in the middle. The CDR3 sequence is 13 residues long. Germline CDR1 and CDR2: SGHNT and YYREEE (reference sequence). Here the CDR3 reads CASSPDITGELFF. The DNA for the CDR3 is TGTGCCAGCAGCCCGGACATCACCGGGGAGCTGTTTTTT.

V gene TRBV4-1 combines with J gene TRBJ2-1; weak D call: TRBD2 (7 bases). Trimming removed 4 bases at V and 9 bases at J, with 19 bases between. The CDR3 totals 15 residues. Germline V gives CDR1 MGHRA, CDR2 YSYEKL. The CDR3 region is CASSPGGGAGVEQFF. The CDR3 nucleotides are TGCGCCAGCAGCCCCGGAGGGGGTGCGGGGGTTGAGCAGTTCTTC.

The rearrangement uses TRBV19 and TRBJ1-2; D gene unclear. CDR1 LNHDA and CDR2 SQIVND come from the germline V gene (reference sequence). The V gene lost 3 bases and the J gene lost 8 bases, with 13 bases spanning the gap. There are 13 residues in the CDR3. CDR3 loop: CASSISGGSGYTF. CDR3 in DNA: TGTGCCAGTAGTATCTCGGGCGGGTCCGGCTACACCTTC.

The V gene is TRBV7-9, the J gene TRBJ2-2, with D tentatively TRBD1 (5 bases). Germline-derived CDR1 and CDR2 are SEHNR and FQNEAQ (reference sequence). The CDR3 covers 15 residues. Trimming removed 8 bases at V and 6 bases at J, with 19 bases between. The CDR3 sequence: CASAFPFQGPGELFF. In DNA form, the CDR3 reads TGTGCCAGCGCCTTCCCTTTTCAGGGTCCCGGGGAGCTGTTTTTT.

The rearrangement joins TRBV10-2 to TRBJ1-5; D might be TRBD1 (6 bases). Trimming took 4 bases from V and 1 from J, leaving 11 bases between them. The CDR3 totals 15 residues. Germline lookup yields CDR1 WSHSY and CDR2 SAAADI. CDR3 DNA sequence: TGCGCCAGCAGTGGACAGGAGTTAAGCAATCAGCCCCAGCATTTT. Amino acid sequence: CASSGQELSNQPQHF.

This clone has just one count. This sequence joins TRBV4-1 and TRBJ1-2; 7 positions match TRBD1. The junction had 6 bases not matched to a gene; V was cut back by 2 bases and J by 3 bases. The germline V gene encodes CDR1 MGHRA and CDR2 YSYEKL. The CDR3 sequence is 15 residues long. The chain's CDR3 is CASSQFVGTDYGYTF. The CDR3, as DNA: TGCGCCAGCAGCCAATTTGTTGGGACAGACTATGGCTACACCTTC.